A selection of T cell receptor beta chains follows, all from one sample in a study of T cell responses to AZD1222 COVID-19 vaccine. Only in-frame clones appear in the TCRdb table, and some are missing; sequencing was by immunoSEQ multiplex PCR. The repertoire has 80,000 or so clones, roughly 85% of them found once; the top ten carry roughly 1.6%. The material sequenced was peripheral blood, taken on day 0 of AZD1222 vaccination. The receptors come from an adult in good health. Each CDR3 is given with its conserved first and last residue. The D gene is left open where the match is weak. Where a row states a size, it is once, few, many or the class of an expanded clone; other rows omit it.

NA | TRBJ1-1 | TRBV19 | TRBD1 | CASTTGVMNTEAFF | TGTGCCAGCACGACAGGGGTCATGAACACTGAAGCTTTCTTT
NA | TRBJ1-5 | TRBV19 | NA | CASNPGLSQPQHF | TGTGCCAGTAACCCGGGGTTAAGTCAGCCCCAGCATTTT
NA | TRBJ2-7 | TRBV14 | NA | CASSRSYEQYF | TGTGCCAGCAGCCGCTCCTACGAGCAGTACTTC
NA | TRBJ2-2 | TRBV19 | NA | CASSIVGSGNTGELFF | TGTGCCAGTAGTATAGTTGGTAGCGGGAACACCGGGGAGCTGTTTTTT
NA | TRBJ1-1 | TRBV5-1 | TRBD1 | CASSWGTGVMNTEAFF | TGCGCCAGCAGCTGGGGGACAGGGGTGATGAACACTGAAGCTTTCTTT
NA | TRBJ1-5 | TRBV30 | NA | CAWQTGNDNQPQHF | TGTGCCTGGCAGACAGGCAACGACAATCAGCCCCAGCATTTT
NA | TRBJ2-1 | TRBV7-3 | NA | CASRVGSGYNEQFF | TGTGCCAGCAGGGTCGGGAGCGGCTACAATGAGCAGTTCTTC
NA | TRBJ1-5 | TRBV27 | TRBD1 | CASSFQGGGQPQHF | TGTGCCAGCAGTTTTCAGGGGGGCGGTCAGCCCCAGCATTTT
NA | TRBJ1-1 | TRBV2 | TRBD1 | CASRNQGGLFLNTEAFF | TGTGCCAGCAGGAATCAGGGGGGACTCTTCTTGAACACTGAAGCTTTCTTT
NA | TRBJ2-3 | TRBV7-3 | TRBD2 | CASSWERWREPDTQYF | TGTGCCAGCAGCTGGGAGCGGTGGCGGGAGCCAGATACGCAGTATTTT
many | TRBJ2-7 | TRBV10-3 | NA | CAIKGPQGSEQYF | TGTGCCATCAAGGGGCCCCAGGGAAGCGAGCAGTACTTC
NA | TRBJ1-3 | TRBV12-3/TRBV12-4 | NA | CASSPSGNTIYF | TGTGCCAGCAGTCCATCTGGAAACACCATATATTTT
once | TRBJ1-5 | TRBV2 | NA | CASSGGASNQPQHF | TGTGCCAGCTCCGGTGGAGCTAGCAATCAGCCCCAGCATTTT
NA | TRBJ1-1 | TRBV6-1 | NA | CASSEAVGEAEAFF | TGTGCCAGCAGTGAAGCGGTAGGGGAGGCTGAAGCTTTCTTT
NA | TRBJ2-1 | TRBV19 | NA | CASKPDIGSYNEQFF | TGTGCCAGTAAGCCCGACATAGGCTCCTACAATGAGCAGTTCTTC